Listed here are 31 T cell receptor beta chains from one sample, sequenced in a study of blood T cell repertoires in COVID-19. Method: immunoSEQ multiplex PCR; TCRdb's copy keeps in-frame clones and lacks some. Of roughly 220,000 clones listed, 75% to 90% were seen once; the top ten hold about 3.3%. Sample: PBMCs or T cells enriched from blood (not recorded which). These TCRs come from a woman between 18 and 29 years old in a cohort exposed to, infected with or recovered from COVID-19 (not recorded which).

This chain joins TRBV18 and TRBJ1-5, with D perhaps TRBD1 (6 bases). The CDR3 runs to 15 residues. V shed 3 bases and J shed 3 bases, with 12 bases lying between them. Looked up from germline, CDR1 is KGHSH and CDR2 is LQKENI. CDR3 protein: CASSPATGFNQPQHF. The CDR3 DNA reads as TGTGCCAGCTCACCCGCGACAGGTTTCAATCAGCCCCAGCATTTT.

J is TRBJ1-1 and V is TRBV19; D remains unclear. From germline, CDR1 is LNHDA and CDR2 SQIVND (reference sequence). The CDR3 is 15 amino acids. Trimming left V 4 bases short and J 0 bases short, with 12 bases between. CDR3 residues: CASSTSSLMNTEAFF. DNA of the CDR3: TGTGCCAGTAGTACCTCCTCTCTTATGAACACTGAAGCTTTCTTT.

This rearrangement joins TRBV5-6 to TRBJ1-4; 9 bases agree with TRBD1. Unmatched junction bases numbered 4, after V lost 1 base and J lost 0 bases. Germline lookup yields CDR1 SGHDT and CDR2 YYEEEE. CDR3 length: 17 amino acids. CDR3 DNA sequence: TGTGCCAGCAGCTTGCGGCGGACAGGGGCAACTAATGAAAAACTGTTTTTT. Its translation is CASSLRRTGATNEKLFF.

The chain employs TRBV5-4 and TRBJ1-4; 7 bases agree with TRBD1. The length of the CDR3 is 13 residues. CDR1 is SGHNT, CDR2 YYREEE, per germline (reference sequence). Germline trimming cut 9 bases from V and 4 bases from J; bases unmatched to any gene: 6. This chain's CDR3 is CATQGVDNEKLFF. The CDR3 nucleotides read TGTGCCACTCAGGGGGTGGATAATGAAAAACTGTTTTTT.

The chain uses TRBV2 and TRBJ1-2; D remains unclear. CDR3 length equals 15 residues. Germline CDR1 SNHLY, CDR2 FYNNEI. Trimming removed 10 bases at V and 1 base at J, with 19 bases between. The CDR3 loop is CATKQEDLSNYGYTF. For the CDR3, the DNA is TGTGCCACCAAGCAGGAGGACCTGAGTAACTATGGCTACACCTTC.

This clone appeared once. The chain links TRBV4-1 to TRBJ1-2, with a possible D match to TRBD1 (5 bases). The CDR3 is made up of 14 amino acids. V shed 1 base and J shed 3 bases, with 9 bases lying between them. Germline CDR1 MGHRA, CDR2 YSYEKL. The CDR3 loop is CASSQAGGDYGYTF. The DNA of the CDR3 is TGCGCCAGCAGCCAAGCTGGGGGGGACTATGGCTACACCTTC.

This clone was seen just once. The chain is built from TRBV2 and TRBJ2-1; 7 bases agree with TRBD1. The CDR3 loop spans 15 amino acids. Germline V gene lookup returns CDR1 SNHLY and CDR2 FYNNEI. The ends lost 5 bases at V and 3 bases at J; junction bases unmatched: 7. The CDR3 loop reads CASSNRGKDYNEQFF. The CDR3 DNA sequence: TGTGCCAGCAGTAACAGGGGCAAAGACTACAATGAGCAGTTCTTC.

V gene TRBV5-1 combines with J gene TRBJ1-1; a possible D gene is TRBD1 (6 bases). The V gene's germline CDR1 is SGHRS and CDR2 YFSETQ. Deletions cut 2 bases from V and 5 bases from J, with 13 bases between. CDR3 length: 14 amino acids. Written as DNA, the CDR3 is TGCGCCAGCAGCTTCTCAGGGGCGCGAACTGAAGCTTTCTTT. Its protein is CASSFSGARTEAFF. Full variable domain (outside the CDR3, taken from reference TRBV5-1 and TRBJ1-1): KAGVTQTPRYLIKTRGQQVTLSCSPISGHRSVSWYQQTPGQGLQFLFEYFSETQRNKGNFPGRFSGRQFSNSRSEMNVSTLELGDSALYLCASSFSGARTEAFFGQGTRLTVV.

The chain joins TRBV5-5 to TRBJ1-5, with TRBD1 as a possible D gene (5 bases). Germline CDR1 is SGHKS and CDR2 is YYEKEE (reference sequence). The V and J ends lost 0 bases and 5 bases respectively, with 9 bases between them. The CDR3 consists of 14 residues. CDR3 bases: TGTGCCAGCAGCTTGGCCTGGGGCGATCAGCCCCAGCATTTT. Amino acids: CASSLAWGDQPQHF.

The J gene is TRBJ1-3, the V gene TRBV18, with D tentatively TRBD1 (6 bases). From germline, CDR1 is KGHSH and CDR2 LQKENI. Trimming shortened V by 5 bases and J by 4 bases, and 15 bases separated the two germline ends. CDR3 length: 15 amino acids. CDR3 residues: CASSTTGLPGNTIYF. CDR3 coding DNA: TGTGCCAGCTCAACCACAGGGTTGCCAGGAAACACCATATATTTT.

The V gene is TRBV5-4, the J gene TRBJ2-2; the D gene is possibly TRBD1 (5 bases). Between the trimmed V and J ends, which lost 6 bases and 5 bases, there was a span of 11 bases. The CDR3 has 13 amino acids. Germline lookup yields CDR1 SGHNT and CDR2 YYREEE (reference sequence). The CDR3 here is CASNIQGTGELFF. The CDR3 DNA sequence: TGTGCCAGCAACATTCAGGGTACCGGGGAGCTGTTTTTT.

This clone turned up a few times. This rearrangement joins TRBV7-3 to TRBJ1-2, with D possibly TRBD1 on 6 matching bases. Looked up from germline, CDR1 is SGHTA and CDR2 is FQGTGA. Trimming left V 3 bases short and J 8 bases short, with 22 bases between. This CDR3 is 16 amino acids long. The CDR3 region has the DNA TGTGCCAGCAGCTTCCTGACAGGCTACTTGGAGTCGGGCTACACCTTC. Amino acids: CASSFLTGYLESGYTF.

The chain recombines TRBV19 with TRBJ1-5; D unclear. The CDR3 covers 15 residues. With 7 bases removed from V and 2 bases from J, the gap between germline ends came to 15 bases. Germline assignment: CDR1 LNHDA and CDR2 SQIVND (reference sequence). CDR3 nucleotide sequence: TGTGCCAGTAACCTCAGGAGGCAAGGCAATCAGCCCCAGCATTTT. It codes for CASNLRRQGNQPQHF.

This rearrangement joins TRBV27 to TRBJ2-5, with TRBD1 matching 11 bases. CDR3 length: 14 amino acids. V gave up 6 bases and J gave up 4 bases; unmatched junction bases: 4. Germline lookup yields CDR1 MNHEY and CDR2 SMNVEV (reference sequence). The CDR3 region is CASSQGQGGETQYF. CDR3 nucleotides: TGTGCCAGCAGCCAGGGACAGGGGGGAGAGACCCAGTACTTC.

The chain employs TRBV11-3 and TRBJ2-2, with D possibly being TRBD2 (6 bases). The CDR3 has 17 residues. CDR1 is SGHNT, CDR2 YENEEA, per germline. V was trimmed by 4 bases and J by 0 bases, leaving 15 bases between them. The CDR3 region has the DNA TGTGCCAGCAGCTCTCCCCCGGTAGCGGCGAACACCGGGGAGCTGTTTTTT. Translation: CASSSPPVAANTGELFF.

The chain has TRBV5-1 and TRBJ2-7, with 7 nucleotides matching TRBD1. The CDR3 runs to 18 residues. Trimming cost V 3 bases and J 2 bases; bases outside gene matches: 17. Germline lookup yields CDR1 SGHRS and CDR2 YFSETQ. DNA of the CDR3: TGCGCCAGCAGCTGGACCTTAGGACCAGGCAGGGGGACCTACGAGCAGTACTTC. Protein: CASSWTLGPGRGTYEQYF.

On this clone itself: Other DNA variants within this sample encode the same CDR3. This chain uses TRBV9 with TRBJ2-5; 8 bases fit TRBD2. This CDR3 is 16 amino acids long. Germline CDR1 is SGDLS and CDR2 is YYNGEE. Trimming removed 0 bases from V and 1 base from J; junction bases left unmatched: 5. The CDR3 DNA is TGTGCCAGCAGCGTAGGAGGGCTAGCGGGCCAAGAGACCCAGTACTTC. Encoded protein: CASSVGGLAGQETQYF.

The chain couples TRBV7-8 to TRBJ2-7; 8 nucleotides agree with TRBD1. The CDR3 loop spans 17 amino acids. The germline V gene has CDR1 SGHVS and CDR2 FQNEAQ. The J segment lost 5 bases and the V segment lost 5 bases, leaving 17 bases of the junction unmatched. The CDR3 region is CASSPPTGQALWNEQYF. In DNA form, the CDR3 reads TGTGCCAGCAGCCCGCCGACGGGACAGGCCTTATGGAACGAGCAGTACTTC.

This sequence joins TRBV18 and TRBJ2-1; D possibly corresponds to TRBD1 (5 bases). The CDR3 covers 12 residues. Germline V lookup: CDR1 KGHSH, CDR2 LQKENI. Trimming stripped 6 bases from V and 4 bases from J, with 7 bases between. The chain's CDR3 is CASSGRYNEQFF. The CDR3 DNA reads as TGTGCCAGCTCGGGGCGATACAATGAGCAGTTCTTC.

The CDR3 is CASSPARAKETQYF. CDR3 DNA sequence: TGTGCCAGCTCACCAGCGAGGGCCAAAGAGACCCAGTACTTC. The chain couples TRBV18 to TRBJ2-5; perhaps TRBD2 as D (5 bases). Germline V lookup: CDR1 KGHSH, CDR2 LQKENI. V lost 2 bases and J lost 3, with 10 bases in between. The CDR3 runs to 14 residues.

This sequence joins TRBV29-1 and TRBJ1-6; the match to TRBD1 covers 8 bases. Germline trimming cut 0 bases from V and 9 bases from J; bases unmatched to any gene: 7. The CDR3 consists of 15 residues. The germline V gene has CDR1 SQVTM and CDR2 ANQGSEA. The CDR3: CSVEDPTGEGSPLHF. For the CDR3, the DNA is TGCAGCGTTGAAGATCCGACAGGGGAGGGTTCACCCCTCCACTTT.

The chain employs TRBV7-6 and TRBJ1-1, with 7 bases identical to TRBD1. Germline-derived CDR1 and CDR2 are SGHVS and FNYEAQ. J was trimmed by 4 bases and V by 5 bases; bases with no gene match: 7. CDR3 size: 14 residues. The CDR3 nucleotides read TGTGCCAGCAGCCCAACGACAGGGAGCACTGAAGCTTTCTTT. Its translation: CASSPTTGSTEAFF.

The rearrangement links TRBV11-3 to TRBJ1-5, with D possibly TRBD1 on 5 matching bases. CDR3 length: 14 residues. Germline CDR1 and CDR2: SGHNT and YENEEA. Trimming shortened V by 3 bases and J by 5 bases, and 11 bases separated the two germline ends. Here the CDR3 reads CASSLGGEDQPQHF. Here the CDR3 DNA reads TGTGCCAGCAGCTTGGGGGGGGAGGATCAGCCCCAGCATTTT. Full variable domain (missing parts from reference TRBV11-3 and TRBJ1-5): EAGVVQSPRYKIIEKKQPVAFWCNPISGHNTLYWYLQNLGQGPELLIRYENEEAVDDSQLPKDRFSAERLKGVDSTLKIQPAELGDSAVYLCASSLGGEDQPQHFGDGTRLSIL.

The gene calls are TRBV9 and TRBJ2-3, with D uncertain. This CDR3 has 13 residues. The V end lost 0 bases, the J end lost 4 bases, and 6 bases lay between the germline ends. In germline, CDR1 is SGDLS, CDR2 YYNGEE. In DNA form, the CDR3 reads TGTGCCAGCAGCGTAGACCTACCAGATACGCAGTATTTT. It codes for CASSVDLPDTQYF.

This chain links TRBV30 with TRBJ1-3; no clear D. In germline, CDR1 is GTSNPN, CDR2 SVGIG (reference sequence). The CDR3 length is 14 residues. The germline V and J ends were trimmed by 2 bases and 2 bases, with 10 bases remaining between them. CDR3 sequence (DNA): TGTGCCTGGAGTCACGGGAGGACTGGAAACACCATATATTTT. Translation: CAWSHGRTGNTIYF. The whole variable domain, filled in from reference TRBV30 and TRBJ1-3, reads SQTIHQWPATLVQPVGSPLSLECTVEGTSNPNLYWYRQAAGRGLQLLFYSVGIGQISSEVPQNLSASRPQDRQFILSSKKLLLSDSGFYLCAWSHGRTGNTIYFGEGSWLTVV.

The chain recombines TRBV24-1 with TRBJ2-7, with D maybe TRBD2 (5 bases). Trimming took 3 bases from V and 4 from J, leaving 12 bases between them. The CDR3 is 14 amino acids. CDR1 is KGHDR and CDR2 is SFDVKD in the germline V gene. The CDR3 sequence is CATSDTRSGYEQYF. CDR3 in DNA: TGTGCCACCAGTGATACTAGGTCGGGTTACGAGCAGTACTTC.

The chain combines TRBV2 with TRBJ2-2; D perhaps matches TRBD2 (5 bases). The CDR3 length is 16 residues. V gave up 2 bases and J gave up 5 bases, with 15 bases separating them. The germline V gene encodes CDR1 SNHLY and CDR2 FYNNEI. The CDR3 protein is CASSEFWSPGTGELFF. The CDR3 DNA reads as TGTGCCAGCAGTGAATTTTGGAGCCCGGGGACCGGGGAGCTGTTTTTT.

This chain links TRBV10-1 with TRBJ1-1; D unresolved. The CDR3 has 14 residues. V was pared by 0 bases and J by 1 base, with 6 bases between. Germline V lookup: CDR1 WNHNN, CDR2 SYGVQD (reference sequence). The CDR3 loop reads CASSESSGNTEAFF. CDR3 nucleotides: TGCGCCAGCAGTGAGTCTTCCGGGAACACTGAAGCTTTCTTT.

V gene TRBV24-1 combines with J gene TRBJ1-2; D gene ambiguous. V was clipped by 6 bases and J by 0 bases, with 7 bases between them. This CDR3 contains 13 residues. The germline gives CDR1 KGHDR, CDR2 SFDVKD. CDR3: CATSFAPNYGYTF. CDR3 DNA sequence: TGTGCCACCAGTTTCGCGCCTAACTATGGCTACACCTTC.

The CDR3 nucleotides read TGTGCCAGCAGTGAGATGGCAGGGGTTGAGACCCAGTACTTC. Translated, it gives CASSEMAGVETQYF. This sequence joins TRBV6-1 and TRBJ2-5; a weak D match, TRBD1 (6 bases). Per the germline V gene, CDR1 is MNHNS and CDR2 is SASEGT. The ends were cut back, 3 bases at V and 5 bases at J, with 13 bases in the middle. The CDR3 is 14 residues long.

The chain couples TRBV19 to TRBJ1-5; D is unclear. This CDR3 region has 13 residues. The V and J ends lost 5 bases and 8 bases respectively, with 13 bases between them. The V gene's germline CDR1 is LNHDA and CDR2 SQIVND (reference sequence). For the CDR3, the DNA is TGTGCCAGTAGTCCCCCCGAGGAGGAGCCCCAGCATTTT. Its translation is CASSPPEEEPQHF.